Listed here are 11 T cell receptor beta chains from one sample, sequenced in a study of identical twins. Each CDR3 protein gets one entry after TCRdb re-called the 5' RACE reads with MiXCR. The repertoire holds about 550,000 distinct CDR3 sequences, with more than 20% as singletons. These sequences were also reported in another study, on yellow fever vaccine responses in identical twins.

The sequenced material came from CD4+ T cells sorted from blood. All receptors come from a woman under 30 in good health.

The chain combines TRBV7-9 with TRBJ2-3; possible D gene TRBD2, 7 bases. This CDR3 has 16 amino acids. CDR1 and CDR2 from the germline V gene are SEHNR and FQNEAQ (reference sequence). The V end lost 0 bases, the J end lost 5 bases, and 15 bases lay between the germline ends. The CDR3 DNA sequence: TGTGCCAGCAGCTTAGCGGGGGGGCCATCGGGAGATACGCAGTATTTT. It yields the protein CASSLAGGPSGDTQYF.

The CDR3 DNA sequence: TGCGCCAGCAGCTCACAGCGGGGACCCTACAATGAGCAGTTCTTC. This translates into CASSSQRGPYNEQFF. The chain links TRBV5-1 to TRBJ2-1, with 7 nucleotides matching TRBD2. The CDR3 spans 15 residues. Germline-derived CDR1 and CDR2 are SGHRS and YFSETQ. The J segment lost 2 bases and the V segment lost 3 bases, leaving 5 bases of the junction unmatched.

The rearrangement links TRBV6-5 to TRBJ1-6; 10 nucleotides match TRBD1. The length of the CDR3 is 14 residues. CDR1 is MNHEY and CDR2 is SVGAGI in the germline V gene. J was trimmed by 9 bases and V by 2 bases; bases with no gene match: 1. In nucleotides, the CDR3 is TGTGCCAGCAGTTACAGGACAGGGGGTTCACCCCTCCACTTT. Translation: CASSYRTGGSPLHF.

This rearrangement joins TRBV7-3 to TRBJ2-2; D is ambiguous. V gave up 5 bases and J gave up 1 base, with 8 bases separating them. Germline CDR1 SGHTA, CDR2 FQGTGA. This CDR3 region has 14 residues. The CDR3 protein is CASSRNRNTGELFF. The CDR3 DNA sequence: TGTGCCAGCAGCCGCAACAGGAACACCGGGGAGCTGTTTTTT.

The table lists this clonotype with many counts. The CDR3 coding sequence is TGTGCCAGCTTCCTCAGGGGAGATGAAAAACTGTTTTTT. This translates into CASFLRGDEKLFF. This chain uses TRBV12-3 or TRBV12-4 with TRBJ1-4, with D tentatively TRBD1 (6 bases). V was clipped by 8 bases and J by 6 bases, with 13 bases between them. This CDR3 is built from 13 residues.

The V and J genes are TRBV5-6 and TRBJ2-3, with TRBD2 matching 7 bases. This CDR3 is built from 14 residues. Per the germline V gene, CDR1 is SGHDT and CDR2 is YYEEEE. The J segment lost 3 bases and the V segment lost 4 bases, leaving 5 bases of the junction unmatched. CDR3 amino acids: CASSHWGGTDTQYF. CDR3 DNA sequence: TGTGCCAGCAGCCATTGGGGGGGGACAGATACGCAGTATTTT.

In its sample, this clonotype was seen a few times. This chain connects TRBV9 to TRBJ2-1, with TRBD2 as a possible D gene (5 bases). This CDR3 comprises 14 residues. Trimming removed 3 bases from V and 2 bases from J, with 9 bases in between. Germline CDR1 and CDR2: SGDLS and YYNGEE. The CDR3 coding sequence is TGTGCCAGCAGCGGGGTACTAGCCTACAATGAGCAGTTCTTC. Translation: CASSGVLAYNEQFF.

The table lists this clonotype with a few counts. This chain joins TRBV27 and TRBJ1-5; D not certain. The CDR3 is made up of 12 amino acids. The germline gives CDR1 MNHEY, CDR2 SMNVEV (reference sequence). Deletions cut 3 bases from V and 3 bases from J, with 3 bases between. The CDR3 spells CASSFFNQPQHF. For the CDR3, the DNA is TGTGCCAGCAGTTTCTTCAATCAGCCCCAGCATTTT.

In its sample, this clonotype was seen many times. The chain employs TRBV21-1 and TRBJ2-7; the D call in the table, TRBD2, was not verified against the DNA. TRBV21-1 is listed as a pseudogene. The CDR3 spans 13 residues. Here the CDR3 DNA reads TGTGCCAGCAGTCTAGCGGGAGATCACGAGCAGTACTTC. Translating it yields CASSLAGDHEQYF.

This clonotype was detected a few times. The J gene is TRBJ2-7, the V gene TRBV2; D is uncertain. V was cut by 3 bases and J by 4 bases, with 22 bases left in between. CDR3 size: 17 residues. The V gene's germline CDR1 is SNHLY and CDR2 FYNNEI. The CDR3 loop is CASSDDPARWVRYEQYV. The DNA for the CDR3 is TGTGCCAGCAGTGACGACCCGGCTCGCTGGGTGCGATACGAGCAGTACGTC.

In its sample, this clonotype was seen a few times. Here the CDR3 DNA reads TGTGCCAGCAGCAAGGGGGCCCATGAGCAGTTCTTC. It yields the protein CASSKGAHEQFF. The genes are TRBV2 and TRBJ2-1; TRBD1 matches at 7 bases. This CDR3 is 12 amino acids long. Germline loops: CDR1 SNHLY, CDR2 FYNNEI. The V and J ends lost 6 bases and 8 bases, in that order; junction bases with no gene match: 4. The full variable domain, completed using reference TRBV2 and TRBJ2-1, is EPEVTQTPSHQVTQMGQEVILRCVPISNHLYFYWYRQILGQKVEFLVSFYNNEISEKSEIFDDQFSVERPDGSNFTLKIRSTKLEDSAMYFCASSKGAHEQFFGPGTRLTVL.